These 22 T cell receptor beta chains were all obtained from the same sample, sequenced in a study of blood T cells in healthy people across ages. Using a J-beta primer mix together with a sample-barcoded 5' primer, a second PCR was run for roughly 6 to 12 cycles. TCRdb passed the 5' RACE reads through MiXCR, listing each CDR3 protein once. The repertoire includes some 1.7 million distinct CDR3 sequences, roughly 27% of them detected once, and 7.7% sits in the top ten. Input material: blood. The source is a woman aged 25 to 45 in good health.

This clonotype was counted a few times. This rearrangement joins TRBV20-1 to TRBJ2-7; the match to TRBD2 covers 13 bases. Germline V CDR1 and CDR2: DFQATT, SNEGSKA (reference sequence). V was pared by 2 bases and J by 0 bases, with 7 bases of the junction left unmatched. The CDR3 sequence is 17 residues long. The CDR3 nucleotides read TGCAGTGCTAGATCGGGACTAGCGGGACAACTCTCCTACGAGCAGTACTTC. Translation gives CSARSGLAGQLSYEQYF.

CDR3: CSARDASGTNTGELFF. DNA of the CDR3: TGCAGTGCTAGAGATGCTAGCGGGACGAACACCGGGGAGCTGTTTTTT. The rearrangement joins TRBV20-1 to TRBJ2-2; 9 bases map to TRBD2. This CDR3 has 16 amino acids. Unmatched junction bases numbered 2, after V lost 0 bases and J lost 0 bases. Germline V gene data show CDR1 as DFQATT and CDR2 as SNEGSKA (reference sequence).

This rearrangement joins TRBV3-1 to TRBJ2-7, with D possibly being TRBD1 (6 bases). The V end lost 2 bases, the J end lost 4 bases, and 15 bases lay between the germline ends. CDR1 is LGHDT and CDR2 is YNNKEL in the germline V gene (reference sequence). The CDR3 is 15 amino acids. This CDR3 is CASSQLVTGPYEQYF. CDR3 nucleotides: TGTGCCAGCAGCCAATTGGTGACAGGACCTTACGAGCAGTACTTC.

The chain links TRBV15 to TRBJ1-5; D is possibly TRBD1 (6 bases). Germline CDR1 is LNHNV and CDR2 is YYDKDF (reference sequence). Deletions cut 8 bases from V and 4 bases from J, with 12 bases between. The CDR3 contains 13 residues. CDR3 nucleotides: TGTGCCACCCGCGGACAGTTTAATCAGCCCCAGCATTTT. As protein: CATRGQFNQPQHF.

This clonotype was detected many times. The chain recombines TRBV7-6 with TRBJ1-5; D not certain. This CDR3 is built from 13 residues. Trimming removed 1 base from V and 7 bases from J, with 8 bases in between. In germline, CDR1 is SGHVS, CDR2 FNYEAQ. CDR3 amino acids: CASSLGAIQPQHF. CDR3 coding DNA: TGTGCCAGCAGCTTAGGAGCGATACAGCCCCAGCATTTT.

The chain combines TRBV20-1 with TRBJ2-1; D unresolved. Per the germline V gene, CDR1 is DFQATT and CDR2 is SNEGSKA (reference sequence). The CDR3 is 11 residues long. Trimming shortened V by 3 bases and J by 9 bases, and 9 bases separated the two germline ends. The CDR3 DNA follows: TGCAGTGCTAGGGCTTACGGTGAGCAGTTCTTC. This sequence encodes CSARAYGEQFF.

This clonotype was seen just once. Possible read error: a much larger clone is one base away. CDR3 amino acids: CASSFIQNNEQFF. As DNA, the CDR3 is TGTGCCAGCAGCTTCATCCAGAACAATGAGCAGTTCTTC. This chain connects TRBV7-9 to TRBJ2-1; D remains unclear. V lost 3 bases and J lost 5, with 8 bases in between. CDR1 is SEHNR and CDR2 is FQNEAQ in the germline V gene (reference sequence). The CDR3 is made up of 13 amino acids. The full variable domain, rest sourced from reference TRBV7-9 and TRBJ2-1, is DTGVSQNPRHKITKRGQNVTFRCDPISEHNRLYWYRQTLGQGPEFLTYFQNEAQLEKSRLLSDRFSAERPKGSFSTLEIQRTEQGDSAMYLCASSFIQNNEQFFGPGTRLTVL.

This clonotype was counted many times. The chain recombines TRBV7-2 with TRBJ1-2, with 8 bases that match TRBD1. The CDR3 totals 14 residues. Per germline, CDR1 SGHTA and CDR2 FQGNSA. The J segment lost 5 bases and the V segment lost 3 bases, leaving 5 bases of the junction unmatched. Here the CDR3 reads CASSFDRGIYGYTF. The DNA for the CDR3 is TGTGCCAGCAGCTTCGACAGGGGCATTTATGGCTACACCTTC.

The V call is TRBV7-2, the J call TRBJ1-2; D call uncertain. The CDR3 runs to 11 residues. The V end lost 7 bases, the J end lost 6 bases, and 9 bases lay between the germline ends. Germline-derived CDR1 and CDR2 are SGHTA and FQGNSA. In DNA, the CDR3 is TGTGCCAGCATCGGGAGAAATGGCTACACCTTC. Translation: CASIGRNGYTF.

The chain has TRBV5-1 and TRBJ1-1, with D tentatively TRBD1 (5 bases). The CDR3 length is 15 residues. Germline CDR1 reads SGHRS; CDR2 reads YFSETQ. V lost 4 bases and J 2 bases, leaving 15 bases between the germline ends. The CDR3 DNA follows: TGCGCCAGCAGCCCGCCCCGGGGACTTAACACTGAAGCTTTCTTT. Protein product: CASSPPRGLNTEAFF. The variable domain in full, completed from reference TRBV5-1 and TRBJ1-1, reads KAGVTQTPRYLIKTRGQQVTLSCSPISGHRSVSWYQQTPGQGLQFLFEYFSETQRNKGNFPGRFSGRQFSNSRSEMNVSTLELGDSALYLCASSPPRGLNTEAFFGQGTRLTVV.

V gene TRBV30 combines with J gene TRBJ2-7; 9 bases are a match to TRBD1. V gave up 0 bases and J gave up 1 base; unmatched junction bases: 4. CDR1 and CDR2 (germline): GTSNPN, SVGIG (reference sequence). The length of the CDR3 is 15 residues. CDR3 sequence: CAWSVSGTGSYEQYF. The CDR3 bases are TGTGCCTGGAGTGTGAGCGGGACAGGGTCCTACGAGCAGTACTTC.

This clonotype has at least ten counts. The genes are TRBV12-3 or TRBV12-4 and TRBJ2-7; D is ambiguous. The CDR3 consists of 16 residues. Deletions cut 3 bases from V and 7 bases from J, with 22 bases between. The CDR3 DNA reads TGTGCCAGCAGTTTGCGGAGTCTGACCTCCTCCGGGGAGCAGTACTTC. It yields the protein CASSLRSLTSSGEQYF.

This clonotype was seen only a few times. This chain joins TRBV5-1 and TRBJ1-2; D is unresolved. V was clipped by 0 bases and J by 1 base, with 10 bases between them. Germline lookup yields CDR1 SGHRS and CDR2 YFSETQ. The CDR3 runs to 15 residues. The CDR3 here is CASSLVGRINYGYTF. CDR3 nucleotides: TGCGCCAGCAGCTTGGTCGGACGGATTAACTATGGCTACACCTTC. Looking up the rest from reference TRBV5-1 and TRBJ1-2 gives the full variable domain: KAGVTQTPRYLIKTRGQQVTLSCSPISGHRSVSWYQQTPGQGLQFLFEYFSETQRNKGNFPGRFSGRQFSNSRSEMNVSTLELGDSALYLCASSLVGRINYGYTFGSGTRLTVV.

This clonotype was detected only a few times. The V call is TRBV2, the J call TRBJ1-1; TRBD1 matches at 7 bases. The junction had 9 bases not matched to a gene; V was cut back by 7 bases and J by 4 bases. The CDR3 extends over 14 amino acids. Germline CDR1 is SNHLY and CDR2 is FYNNEI. The CDR3 protein is CASTFDSGGTEAFF. The DNA for the CDR3 is TGTGCCAGCACCTTTGATTCAGGGGGCACTGAAGCTTTCTTT.

The chain combines TRBV7-2 with TRBJ2-1; 14 nucleotides match TRBD2. Trimming took 5 bases from V and 5 from J; bases not matched to a gene: 17. Per the germline V gene, CDR1 is SGHTA and CDR2 is FQGNSA. The CDR3 length is 20 residues. CDR3 sequence (DNA): TGTGCCAGCAGCGCCTACCCCGCGGGACTAGCGGGAGCTATGAACAATGAGCAGTTCTTC. Translating gives CASSAYPAGLAGAMNNEQFF.

In the case of this clonotype: This may arise from a read error, as a much more abundant clone is one base away. This sequence joins TRBV6-5 and TRBJ2-7, with 9 bases matching TRBD1. Trimming removed 4 bases from V and 7 bases from J; junction bases left unmatched: 11. Germline assignment: CDR1 MNHEY and CDR2 SVGAGI. CDR3 length: 15 amino acids. CDR3 amino acids: CASSFRGQGLGEQYF. CDR3 sequence (DNA): TGTGCCAGCAGTTTTCGGGGACAGGGATTGGGTGAGCAGTACTTC.

This clonotype has just one count. V gene TRBV7-2 combines with J gene TRBJ1-2, with 12 positions matching TRBD1. The CDR3 is 15 amino acids. Germline values: CDR1 SGHTA, CDR2 FQGNSA. V was pared by 1 base and J by 7 bases, with 4 bases of the junction left unmatched. As DNA, the CDR3 is TGTGCCAGCAGCTTAGGGGGACAGGGGGCTGCTGGCTACACCTTC. This encodes CASSLGGQGAAGYTF.

The V call is TRBV5-1, the J call TRBJ2-3, with D perhaps matching TRBD2 (8 bases). V was trimmed by 2 bases and J by 1 base, leaving 17 bases between them. The germline V gene has CDR1 SGHRS and CDR2 YFSETQ. The CDR3 is made up of 17 amino acids. This chain's CDR3 is CASSLWGTAGGTDTQYF. In nucleotides, the CDR3 is TGCGCCAGCAGCTTATGGGGGACAGCGGGGGGCACAGATACGCAGTATTTT.

The chain joins TRBV29-1 to TRBJ2-4; D might be TRBD2 (6 bases). The V end was cut by 5 bases, the J end by 4 bases, with 18 bases between. The CDR3 runs 15 residues. The germline CDR1 and CDR2 sequences are SQVTM and ANQGSEA. CDR3 in amino acids: CSVNGPGGAKNIQYF. The CDR3 DNA reads TGCAGCGTTAACGGCCCCGGGGGAGCTAAAAACATTCAGTACTTC.

This clonotype came up a few times. This chain connects TRBV24-1 to TRBJ1-1; D gene uncertain. The V gene lost 4 bases and the J gene lost 5 bases, with 7 bases spanning the gap. The CDR3 consists of 12 residues. Germline CDR1 reads KGHDR; CDR2 reads SFDVKD. CDR3 protein: CATSDPQTEAFF. DNA for the CDR3: TGTGCCACCAGTGACCCACAAACTGAAGCTTTCTTT.

Of note for this clonotype: An end of the junction does not agree with germline; a read error may underlie this. This sequence joins TRBV15 and TRBJ2-2; either TRBD1 or TRBD2 may supply D (9 bases each). CDR1 LNHNV and CDR2 YYDKDF come from the germline V gene (reference sequence). CDR3 size: 15 residues. This chain's CDR3 is CTTSGRTGVAGELFF. For the CDR3, the DNA is TGTACCACCAGCGGGAGGACAGGGGTGGCCGGGGAGCTGTTTTTT.

This clonotype occurred a few times. It may be a read error: a sequence one base away is much more abundant. The genes are TRBV20-1 and TRBJ2-5; TRBD2 matches 11 bases. The CDR3 totals 17 residues. Germline CDR1 and CDR2: DFQATT and SNEGSKA (reference sequence). The CDR3 region has the DNA TGCGGTGCTAGGGGCTTAAGACTAGCGGGGCGCCAAGAGACCCAGTACTTC. It is translated as CGARGLRLAGRQETQYF.